What follows are 22 T cell receptor beta chains derived from one specimen sequenced in a study of CD8 T cells in ankylosing spondylitis. TCRdb re-called the 5' RACE reads through MiXCR, storing one row per CDR3 protein. The profile shows 130,000 or so distinct CDR3 sequences, around 7% of them singletons. The specimen was blood, either unsorted or a sorted T cell fraction (not recorded which). Every receptor here comes from a male donor with ankylosing spondylitis or in good health (not recorded which).

V and J are TRBV6-2 or TRBV6-3 and TRBJ1-1; D uncertain. Trimming took 6 bases from V and 7 from J, leaving 21 bases between them. The CDR3 runs 15 residues. In germline, CDR1 is MNHEY, CDR2 SVGEGT. The CDR3 nucleotides read TGTGCCAGCAGCCCCGGGCCCCGCAAAATTGGTGAAGCTTTCTTT. Translated: CASSPGPRKIGEAFF.

This clonotype was counted many times. The J gene is TRBJ1-2, the V gene TRBV20-1, with a tentative D call TRBD1 (5 bases). With 5 bases removed from V and 4 bases from J, the gap between germline ends came to 14 bases. The CDR3 length is 13 residues. Germline CDR1 and CDR2: DFQATT and SNEGSKA (reference sequence). As DNA, the CDR3 is TGCAGTGCTTATTTGACGGGGCCCTATGGCTACACCTTC. Its protein is CSAYLTGPYGYTF.

This clonotype has ten or more counts. CDR3 sequence: CSAPSSGRTYEQYF. The CDR3 nucleotides read TGCAGTGCTCCCTCTAGCGGGAGGACCTACGAGCAGTACTTC. The J gene is TRBJ2-7, the V gene TRBV20-1; 11 bases map to TRBD2. The V gene end was trimmed by 5 bases and the J gene end by 2 bases; junction bases not matched to a gene: 5. Per germline, CDR1 DFQATT and CDR2 SNEGSKA (reference sequence). The CDR3 extends over 14 amino acids.

This clonotype was detected ten times or more. CDR3 loop: CASSEASGPYEQYF. The CDR3 region has the DNA TGTGCCAGCAGTGAAGCTTCCGGTCCCTACGAGCAGTACTTC. The V gene is TRBV2, the J gene TRBJ2-7; D gene ambiguous. V lost 0 bases, J lost 2 bases, and 8 bases lay in between. Germline V CDR1 and CDR2: SNHLY, FYNNEI. CDR3 length: 14 amino acids.

The table lists this clonotype with a few counts. The chain carries TRBV7-6 and TRBJ2-5; 14 bases are a match to TRBD2. This CDR3 contains 18 residues. Germline CDR1 is SGHVS and CDR2 is FNYEAQ. Trimming took 3 bases from V and 4 from J; bases not matched to a gene: 10. The CDR3 DNA reads as TGTGCCAGCAGCTTTCCCGGGACTAGCGGGGGAGTGGGAGAGACCCAGTACTTC. As protein: CASSFPGTSGGVGETQYF.

This clonotype was detected ten times or more. The J gene is TRBJ2-7, the V gene TRBV29-1; possibly TRBD1 or TRBD2 for D (5 bases each). Germline lookup yields CDR1 SQVTM and CDR2 ANQGSEA. This CDR3 is built from 13 residues. Trimming stripped 1 base from V and 6 bases from J, with 13 bases between. The CDR3 DNA reads TGCAGCGTTGAAGGGGACGGACGCGGCGAGCAGTACTTC. Translating it yields CSVEGDGRGEQYF.

This clonotype was seen many times. This chain joins TRBV7-9 and TRBJ2-2, with D maybe TRBD2 (5 bases). The V and J ends lost 5 bases and 4 bases respectively, with 17 bases between them. The CDR3 runs to 16 residues. Germline lookup yields CDR1 SEHNR and CDR2 FQNEAQ (reference sequence). The CDR3: CASSQPEGLLTGELFF. CDR3 DNA: TGTGCCAGCAGCCAACCAGAGGGTCTTCTCACCGGGGAGCTGTTTTTT.

There are many counts of this clonotype. V usage is TRBV7-3 and J usage is TRBJ1-6; TRBD1 is a possible D gene (5 bases). The CDR3 spans 15 residues. Germline V gene data show CDR1 as SGHTA and CDR2 as FQGTGA. Trimming took 1 base from V and 14 from J, leaving 18 bases between them. CDR3 nucleotides: TGTGCCAGCAGCTTAAATGCGGCAGGGATCGGTACCCTCCACTTT. Residues: CASSLNAAGIGTLHF. The full variable domain, its missing parts supplied by reference TRBV7-3 and TRBJ1-6, is GAGVSQTPSNKVTEKGKYVELRCDPISGHTALYWYRQSLGQGPEFLIYFQGTGAADDSGLPNDRFFAVRPEGSVSTLKIQRTERGDSAVYLCASSLNAAGIGTLHFGNGTRLTVT.

This clonotype was found many times. The chain combines TRBV20-1 with TRBJ2-3; tentative D call: TRBD2 (5 bases). The CDR3 is made up of 16 amino acids. V gave up 5 bases and J gave up 0 bases, with 18 bases separating them. Per germline, CDR1 DFQATT and CDR2 SNEGSKA (reference sequence). The CDR3 reads CSAFDFGKGSTDTQYF. CDR3 nucleotides: TGCAGTGCTTTTGACTTCGGGAAAGGGAGCACAGATACGCAGTATTTT.

This clonotype was recorded at least ten times. The genes are TRBV5-1 and TRBJ1-2; TRBD1 matches at 7 bases. The CDR3 consists of 16 residues. The V gene's germline CDR1 is SGHRS and CDR2 YFSETQ. The V and J ends lost 0 bases and 2 bases, in that order; junction bases with no gene match: 7. The chain's CDR3 is CASSLDPGQKNYGYTF. CDR3 DNA sequence: TGCGCCAGCAGCTTGGATCCGGGACAGAAAAACTATGGCTACACCTTC.

This clonotype was seen repeatedly, ten times or more. This sequence joins TRBV25-1 and TRBJ1-2; 7 bases align to TRBD1. The CDR3 contains 18 residues. V shed 3 bases, J shed 2 bases, and the junction held 15 bases outside the gene matches. Germline lookup yields CDR1 MGHDK and CDR2 SYGVNS. DNA of the CDR3: TGTGCCAGCAGTGATTTTAAAGGAGGACAGGCGAGCAACTATGGCTACACCTTC. Translated: CASSDFKGGQASNYGYTF.

There are a few counts of this clonotype. V gene TRBV7-6 combines with J gene TRBJ1-1; 9 nucleotides match TRBD1. This CDR3 has 14 residues. Germline CDR1 reads SGHVS; CDR2 reads FNYEAQ. Trimming cost V 8 bases and J 1 base; bases outside gene matches: 5. The CDR3 region is CASLPGQGNTEAFF. As DNA, the CDR3 is TGTGCCAGCCTACCGGGACAGGGGAACACTGAAGCTTTCTTT.

This clonotype was observed many times. The genes are TRBV20-1 and TRBJ2-1, with 10 bases fitting TRBD2. CDR1 and CDR2 from the germline V gene are DFQATT and SNEGSKA (reference sequence). The junction had 11 bases not matched to a gene; V was cut back by 5 bases and J by 1 base. The CDR3 runs 17 residues. In DNA, the CDR3 is TGCAGTGCTCTCCGGACTAGCGGTGAAGGGTCCTACAATGAGCAGTTCTTC. Translated, it gives CSALRTSGEGSYNEQFF.

This clonotype was recorded at least ten times. The gene calls are TRBV5-6 and TRBJ2-3; D not certain. The CDR3 is 15 amino acids. Per germline, CDR1 SGHDT and CDR2 YYEEEE. The ends were cut back, 1 base at V and 2 bases at J, with 11 bases in the middle. The CDR3 DNA is TGTGCCAGCAGCTTGCAACCTGGATCCACAGATACGCAGTATTTT. It yields the protein CASSLQPGSTDTQYF.

The chain uses TRBV5-1 and TRBJ1-2; D is possibly TRBD1 (6 bases). This CDR3 has 14 amino acids. V was cut by 4 bases and J by 3 bases, with 13 bases left in between. CDR1 SGHRS and CDR2 YFSETQ come from the germline V gene. This chain's CDR3 is CASSPGQLHYGYTF. CDR3 nucleotides: TGCGCCAGCAGCCCAGGACAGTTGCACTATGGCTACACCTTC.

This clonotype has ten or more counts. The chain employs TRBV29-1 and TRBJ2-7; 8 bases match TRBD1. With V trimmed by 7 bases and J by 4 bases, 6 bases remained unmatched. The CDR3 sequence is 12 residues long. In germline, CDR1 is SQVTM, CDR2 ANQGSEA. CDR3 nucleotide sequence: TGCAGCGCCAGGACAGGGTTGTACGAGCAGTACTTC. It specifies CSARTGLYEQYF.

This clonotype was seen many times. The chain joins TRBV20-1 to TRBJ2-7; the match to TRBD2 covers 8 bases. Germline trimming cut 1 base from V and 0 bases from J; bases unmatched to any gene: 2. Germline V gene sequence: CDR1 DFQATT, CDR2 SNEGSKA (reference sequence). The CDR3 sequence is 14 residues long. The CDR3 DNA reads TGCAGTGCTAGAGCCAGCGGGAGCTCCTACGAGCAGTACTTC. Encoded protein: CSARASGSSYEQYF.

This clonotype came up many times. The chain joins TRBV7-9 to TRBJ1-1; a possible D gene is TRBD1 (5 bases). Germline V CDR1 and CDR2: SEHNR, FQNEAQ (reference sequence). V was clipped by 3 bases and J by 3 bases, with 11 bases between them. The CDR3 spans 14 residues. Written as DNA, the CDR3 is TGTGCCAGCAGCTTCGGGGCCCAGGACACTGAAGCTTTCTTT. Its translation is CASSFGAQDTEAFF.

This clonotype was seen ten or more times. The chain uses TRBV5-1 and TRBJ2-5, with 8 positions matching TRBD1. Germline V gene data show CDR1 as SGHRS and CDR2 as YFSETQ. Losses at the gene ends were 4 bases for V and 2 bases for J; bases not matched to a gene: 7. This CDR3 comprises 15 residues. The CDR3 loop reads CASSTLTGDQETQYF. CDR3 coding DNA: TGCGCCAGCAGCACCTTGACAGGGGATCAAGAGACCCAGTACTTC.

This clonotype was observed many times. The chain carries TRBV6-5 and TRBJ2-1; 7 bases line up with TRBD1. The trim removed 0 bases at V and 8 bases at J, leaving 10 bases unmatched. In germline, CDR1 is MNHEY, CDR2 SVGAGI. There are 16 residues in the CDR3. The CDR3 DNA sequence: TGTGCCAGCAGTTACTCAGGGACAGTATTGGGGGATGAGCAGTTCTTC. Protein: CASSYSGTVLGDEQFF.

This clonotype was seen at least ten times. V gene TRBV5-1 combines with J gene TRBJ2-1; D is possibly TRBD2 (7 bases). Germline V gene sequence: CDR1 SGHRS, CDR2 YFSETQ. The CDR3 totals 15 residues. The V gene lost 2 bases and the J gene lost 7 bases, with 16 bases spanning the gap. CDR3 amino acids: CASSLGGGPHNEQFF. CDR3 nucleotides: TGCGCCAGCAGCTTAGGGGGAGGGCCGCATAATGAGCAGTTCTTC.

This clonotype was seen ten or more times. The V call is TRBV5-6, the J call TRBJ1-4, with D perhaps TRBD1 (6 bases). Trimming pared 4 bases from V and 8 bases from J, leaving 15 bases between. Germline V lookup: CDR1 SGHDT, CDR2 YYEEEE. The CDR3 extends over 14 amino acids. The CDR3 here is CASSIQGSREKLFF. DNA for the CDR3: TGTGCCAGCAGCATACAGGGCTCCCGAGAAAAACTGTTTTTT.